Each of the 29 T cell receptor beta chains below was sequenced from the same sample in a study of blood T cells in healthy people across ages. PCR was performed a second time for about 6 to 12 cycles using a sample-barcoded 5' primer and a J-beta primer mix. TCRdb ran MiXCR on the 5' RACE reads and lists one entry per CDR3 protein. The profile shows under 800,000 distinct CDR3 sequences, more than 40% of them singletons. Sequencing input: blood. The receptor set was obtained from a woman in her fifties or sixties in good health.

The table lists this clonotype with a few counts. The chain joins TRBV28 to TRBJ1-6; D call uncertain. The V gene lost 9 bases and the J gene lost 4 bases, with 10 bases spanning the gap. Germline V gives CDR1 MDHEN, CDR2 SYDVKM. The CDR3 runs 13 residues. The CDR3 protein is CASLGSYNSPLHF. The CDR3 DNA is TGTGCCAGTCTCGGATCTTATAATTCACCCCTCCACTTT.

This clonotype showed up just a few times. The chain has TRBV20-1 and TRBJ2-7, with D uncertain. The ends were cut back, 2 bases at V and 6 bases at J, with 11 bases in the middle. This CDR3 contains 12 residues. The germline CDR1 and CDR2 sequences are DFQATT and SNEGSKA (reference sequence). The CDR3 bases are TGCAGTGCTAGACGTTTCGAGCGCGAGCAGTACTTC. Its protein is CSARRFEREQYF.

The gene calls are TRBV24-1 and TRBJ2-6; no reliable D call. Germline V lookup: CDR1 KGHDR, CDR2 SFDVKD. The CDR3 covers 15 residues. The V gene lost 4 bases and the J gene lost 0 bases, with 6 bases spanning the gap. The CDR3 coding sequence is TGTGCCACCAGTGACCCCATCTCTGGGGCCAACGTCCTGACTTTC. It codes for CATSDPISGANVLTF.

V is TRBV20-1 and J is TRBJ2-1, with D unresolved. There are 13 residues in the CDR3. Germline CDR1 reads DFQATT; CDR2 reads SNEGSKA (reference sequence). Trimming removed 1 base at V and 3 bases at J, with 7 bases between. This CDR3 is CSARVPYYNEQFF. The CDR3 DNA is TGCAGTGCTAGAGTACCCTACTACAATGAGCAGTTCTTC.

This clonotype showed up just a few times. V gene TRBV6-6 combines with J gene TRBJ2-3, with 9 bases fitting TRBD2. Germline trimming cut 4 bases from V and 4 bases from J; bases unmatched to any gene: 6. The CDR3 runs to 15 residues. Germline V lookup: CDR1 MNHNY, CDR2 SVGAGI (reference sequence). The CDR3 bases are TGTGCCAGCAGTTTGCGGGGGGGCAGCGCAGATACGCAGTATTTT. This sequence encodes CASSLRGGSADTQYF.

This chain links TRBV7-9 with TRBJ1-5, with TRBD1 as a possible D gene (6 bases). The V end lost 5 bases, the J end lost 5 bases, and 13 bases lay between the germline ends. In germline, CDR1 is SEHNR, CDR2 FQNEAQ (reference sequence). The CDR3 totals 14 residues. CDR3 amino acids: CASSEGHSDQPQHF. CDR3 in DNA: TGTGCCAGCAGCGAGGGACATTCAGATCAGCCCCAGCATTTT.

The CDR3 region has the DNA TGTGCCAGCAGGGGGATTAACTATGGCTACACCTTC. Its translation is CASRGINYGYTF. This sequence joins TRBV2 and TRBJ1-2; D is undetermined. CDR3 length equals 12 residues. Germline loops: CDR1 SNHLY, CDR2 FYNNEI. V lost 6 bases, J lost 1 base, and 6 bases lay in between.

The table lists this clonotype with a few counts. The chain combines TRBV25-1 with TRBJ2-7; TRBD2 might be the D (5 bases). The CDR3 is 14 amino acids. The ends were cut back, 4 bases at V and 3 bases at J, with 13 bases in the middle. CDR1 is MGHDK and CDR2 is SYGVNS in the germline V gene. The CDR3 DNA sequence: TGTGCCAGCAGTGGGCTAGCACCCATCTACGAGCAGTACTTC. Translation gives CASSGLAPIYEQYF.

The CDR3: CASRAEGGSPLHF. CDR3 bases: TGTGCCAGCAGGGCCGAGGGAGGATCACCCCTCCACTTT. The rearrangement links TRBV2 to TRBJ1-6, with D hard to call. V dropped 6 bases and J dropped 10 bases, with 13 bases sitting between them. This CDR3 comprises 13 residues. Germline assignment: CDR1 SNHLY and CDR2 FYNNEI. The complete variable domain, with remaining parts taken from reference TRBV2 and TRBJ1-6, reads EPEVTQTPSHQVTQMGQEVILRCVPISNHLYFYWYRQILGQKVEFLVSFYNNEISEKSEIFDDQFSVERPDGSNFTLKIRSTKLEDSAMYFCASRAEGGSPLHFGNGTRLTVT.

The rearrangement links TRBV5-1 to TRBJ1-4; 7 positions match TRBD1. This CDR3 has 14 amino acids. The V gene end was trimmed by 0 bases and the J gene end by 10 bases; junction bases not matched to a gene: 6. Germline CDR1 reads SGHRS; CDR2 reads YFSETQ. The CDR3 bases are TGCGCCAGCAGCTTGGGGACAGGAACTGGAAAACTGTTTTTT. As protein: CASSLGTGTGKLFF. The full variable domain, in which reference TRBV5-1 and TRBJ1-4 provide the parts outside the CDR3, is KAGVTQTPRYLIKTRGQQVTLSCSPISGHRSVSWYQQTPGQGLQFLFEYFSETQRNKGNFPGRFSGRQFSNSRSEMNVSTLELGDSALYLCASSLGTGTGKLFFGSGTQLSVL.

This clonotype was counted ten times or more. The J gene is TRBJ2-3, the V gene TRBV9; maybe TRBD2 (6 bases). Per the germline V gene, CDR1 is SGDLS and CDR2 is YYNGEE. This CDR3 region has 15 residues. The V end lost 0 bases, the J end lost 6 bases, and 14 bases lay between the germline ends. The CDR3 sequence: CASSVDGGVVDTQYF. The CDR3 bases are TGTGCCAGCAGCGTAGATGGAGGGGTGGTGGATACGCAGTATTTT. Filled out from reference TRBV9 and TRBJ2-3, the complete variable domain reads DSGVTQTPKHLITATGQRVTLRCSPRSGDLSVYWYQQSLDQGLQFLIQYYNGEERAKGNILERFSAQQFPDLHSELNLSSLELGDSALYFCASSVDGGVVDTQYFGPGTRLTVL.

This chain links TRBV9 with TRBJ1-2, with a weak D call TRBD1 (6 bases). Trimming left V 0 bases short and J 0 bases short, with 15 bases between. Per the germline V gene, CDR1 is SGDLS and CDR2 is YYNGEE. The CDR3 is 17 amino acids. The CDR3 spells CASSVALTQGPNYGYTF. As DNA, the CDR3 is TGTGCCAGCAGCGTAGCCTTAACCCAGGGGCCTAACTATGGCTACACCTTC. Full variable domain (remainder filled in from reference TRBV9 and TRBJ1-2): DSGVTQTPKHLITATGQRVTLRCSPRSGDLSVYWYQQSLDQGLQFLIQYYNGEERAKGNILERFSAQQFPDLHSELNLSSLELGDSALYFCASSVALTQGPNYGYTFGSGTRLTVV.

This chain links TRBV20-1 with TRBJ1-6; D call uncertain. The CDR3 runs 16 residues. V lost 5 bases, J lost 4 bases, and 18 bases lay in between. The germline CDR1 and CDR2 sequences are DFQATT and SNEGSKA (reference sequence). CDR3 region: CSAEPPFSIYNSPLHF. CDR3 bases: TGCAGTGCTGAACCACCTTTCAGTATATATAATTCACCCCTCCACTTT.

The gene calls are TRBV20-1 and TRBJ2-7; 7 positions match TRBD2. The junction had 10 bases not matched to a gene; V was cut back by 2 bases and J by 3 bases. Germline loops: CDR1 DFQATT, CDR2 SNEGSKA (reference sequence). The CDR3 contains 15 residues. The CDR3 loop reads CSARTGTAGVYEQYF. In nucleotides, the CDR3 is TGCAGTGCTAGAACTGGGACCGCGGGGGTCTACGAGCAGTACTTC.

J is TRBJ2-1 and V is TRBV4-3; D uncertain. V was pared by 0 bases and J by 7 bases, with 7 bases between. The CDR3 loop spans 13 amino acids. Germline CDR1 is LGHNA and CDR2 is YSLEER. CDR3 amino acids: CASSQESWNEQFF. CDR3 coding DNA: TGCGCCAGCAGCCAAGAGTCTTGGAATGAGCAGTTCTTC.

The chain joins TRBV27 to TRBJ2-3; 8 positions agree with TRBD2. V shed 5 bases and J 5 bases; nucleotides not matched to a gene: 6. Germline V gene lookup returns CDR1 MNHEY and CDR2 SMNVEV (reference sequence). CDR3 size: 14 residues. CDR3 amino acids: CASSPGLEQDTQYF. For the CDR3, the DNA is TGTGCCAGCAGTCCGGGACTAGAGCAAGATACGCAGTATTTT.

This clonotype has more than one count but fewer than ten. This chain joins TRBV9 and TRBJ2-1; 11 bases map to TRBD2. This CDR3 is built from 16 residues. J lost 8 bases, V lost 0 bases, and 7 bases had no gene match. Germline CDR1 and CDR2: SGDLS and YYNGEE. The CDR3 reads CASSVVGTSGSDEQFF. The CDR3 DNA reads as TGTGCCAGCAGCGTAGTAGGAACTAGCGGGAGTGATGAGCAGTTCTTC.

The CDR3 DNA reads as TGTGCCATCAGTGAGCCCCTTTTGACTAGCGGGGCCTACAATGAGCAGTTCTTC. Amino acid sequence: CAISEPLLTSGAYNEQFF. J is TRBJ2-1 and V is TRBV10-3; TRBD2 matches 11 bases. The J segment lost 2 bases and the V segment lost 2 bases, leaving 8 bases of the junction unmatched. This CDR3 has 18 amino acids. CDR1 is ENHRY and CDR2 is SYGVKD in the germline V gene.

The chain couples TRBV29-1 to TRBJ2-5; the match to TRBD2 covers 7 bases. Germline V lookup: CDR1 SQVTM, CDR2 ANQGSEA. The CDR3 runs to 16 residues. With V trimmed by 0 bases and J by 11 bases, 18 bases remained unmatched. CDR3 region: CSVEDFGGVSYNEQYF. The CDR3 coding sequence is TGCAGCGTTGAAGACTTTGGGGGGGTCTCCTACAATGAGCAGTACTTC.

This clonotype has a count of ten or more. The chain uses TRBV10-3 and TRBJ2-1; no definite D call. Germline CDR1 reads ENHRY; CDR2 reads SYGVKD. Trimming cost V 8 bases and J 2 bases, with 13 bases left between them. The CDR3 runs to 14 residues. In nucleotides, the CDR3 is TGTGCCATCGGGGTTGACGATACCTACAATGAGCAGTTCTTC. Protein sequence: CAIGVDDTYNEQFF.

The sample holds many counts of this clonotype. The CDR3 reads CSAREQITDTQYF. CDR3 nucleotides: TGCAGTGCTAGAGAACAGATCACAGATACGCAGTATTTT. This sequence joins TRBV20-1 and TRBJ2-3; no definite D call. This CDR3 spans 13 amino acids. Germline loops: CDR1 DFQATT, CDR2 SNEGSKA (reference sequence). Deletions cut 0 bases from V and 2 bases from J, with 6 bases between.

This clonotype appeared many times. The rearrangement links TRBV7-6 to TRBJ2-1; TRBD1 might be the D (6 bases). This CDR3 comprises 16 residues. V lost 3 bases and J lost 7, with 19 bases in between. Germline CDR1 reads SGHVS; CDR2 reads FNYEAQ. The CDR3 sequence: CASSFIGSGVSNEQFF. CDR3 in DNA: TGTGCCAGCAGCTTTATTGGGTCAGGGGTGTCAAATGAGCAGTTCTTC.

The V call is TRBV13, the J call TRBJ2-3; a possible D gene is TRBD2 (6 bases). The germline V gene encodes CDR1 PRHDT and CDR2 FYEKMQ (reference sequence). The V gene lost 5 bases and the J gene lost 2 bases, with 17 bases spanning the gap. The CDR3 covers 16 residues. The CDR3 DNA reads TGTGCCAGCAGCCTTCGTGATAGCGGTGTCACAGATACGCAGTATTTT. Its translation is CASSLRDSGVTDTQYF.

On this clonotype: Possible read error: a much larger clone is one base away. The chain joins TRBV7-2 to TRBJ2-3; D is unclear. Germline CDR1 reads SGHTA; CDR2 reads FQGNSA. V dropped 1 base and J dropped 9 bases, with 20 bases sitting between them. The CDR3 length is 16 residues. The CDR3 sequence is CASSLDEESRRRTQYF. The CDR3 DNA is TGTGCCAGCAGCTTAGATGAGGAAAGCAGGAGACGCACGCAGTATTTT.

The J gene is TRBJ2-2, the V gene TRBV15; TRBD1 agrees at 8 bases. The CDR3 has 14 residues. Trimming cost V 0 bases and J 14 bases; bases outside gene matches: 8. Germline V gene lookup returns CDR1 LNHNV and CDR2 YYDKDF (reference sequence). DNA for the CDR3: TGTGCCACCAGCAGAGATTATGTCAGGGGGCTACTGTTTTTT. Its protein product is CATSRDYVRGLLFF. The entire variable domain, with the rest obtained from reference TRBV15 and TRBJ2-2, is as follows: DAMVIQNPRYQVTQFGKPVTLSCSQTLNHNVMYWYQQKSSQAPKLLFHYYDKDFNNEADTPDNFQSRRPNTSFCFLDIRSPGLGDTAMYLCATSRDYVRGLLFFGEGSRLTVL.

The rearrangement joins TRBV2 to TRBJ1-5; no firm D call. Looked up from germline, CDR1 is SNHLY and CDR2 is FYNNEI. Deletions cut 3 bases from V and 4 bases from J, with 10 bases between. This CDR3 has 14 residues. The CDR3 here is CASSDKAVNQPQHF. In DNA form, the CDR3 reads TGTGCCAGCAGTGATAAGGCAGTTAATCAGCCCCAGCATTTT.

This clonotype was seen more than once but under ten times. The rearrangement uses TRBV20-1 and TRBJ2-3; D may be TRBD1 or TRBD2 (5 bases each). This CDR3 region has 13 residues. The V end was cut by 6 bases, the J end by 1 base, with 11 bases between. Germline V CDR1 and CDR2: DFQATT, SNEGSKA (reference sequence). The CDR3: CSAPLGGTDTQYF. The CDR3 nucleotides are TGCAGTGCCCCATTGGGGGGCACAGATACGCAGTATTTT.

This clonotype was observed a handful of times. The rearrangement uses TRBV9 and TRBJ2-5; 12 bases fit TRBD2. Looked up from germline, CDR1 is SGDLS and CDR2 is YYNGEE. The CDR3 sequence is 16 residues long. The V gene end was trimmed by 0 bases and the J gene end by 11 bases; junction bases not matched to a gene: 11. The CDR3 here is CASSVGDRLAGGEQYF. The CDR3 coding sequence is TGTGCCAGCAGCGTAGGCGACCGTCTAGCGGGGGGGGAGCAGTACTTC.

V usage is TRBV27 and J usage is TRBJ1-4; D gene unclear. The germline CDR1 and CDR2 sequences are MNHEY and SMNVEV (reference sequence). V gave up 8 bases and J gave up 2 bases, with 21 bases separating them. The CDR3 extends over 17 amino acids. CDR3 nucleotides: TGTGCCAGCCGACTGGGTGGACTCGGAGGCACTAATGAAAAACTGTTTTTT. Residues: CASRLGGLGGTNEKLFF. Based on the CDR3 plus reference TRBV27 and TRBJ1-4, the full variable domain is EAQVTQNPRYLITVTGKKLTVTCSQNMNHEYMSWYRQDPGLGLRQIYYSMNVEVTDKGDVPEGYKVSRKEKRNFPLILESPSPNQTSLYFCASRLGGLGGTNEKLFFGSGTQLSVL.